The 24 T cell receptor beta chains given below trace back to one sample, sequenced in a study of Tregs in tolerant kidney transplant recipients. Sequencing used immunoSEQ multiplex PCR; TCRdb keeps in-frame clones, though not all of them. The sample has roughly 20,000 clones; roughly 80% are singletons. Mixed chimerism was transient after nonmyeloablative marrow transplants from related graft donors. Source: CD8+ T cells from blood (PBMCs), taken 6 months after the transplant. Source of these receptors: a human patient who received a combined kidney and bone marrow transplant. Some T cells may be graft donor cells.

The chain uses TRBV25-1 and TRBJ1-4; a possible D gene is TRBD1 (6 bases). The germline V gene encodes CDR1 MGHDK and CDR2 SYGVNS. This CDR3 contains 15 residues. V was cut by 6 bases and J by 4 bases, with 15 bases left in between. CDR3: CASSPGQSFNEKLFF. CDR3 coding DNA: TGTGCCAGCAGCCCCGGACAGTCGTTTAATGAAAAACTGTTTTTT.

The chain uses TRBV4-3 and TRBJ2-1, with D possibly TRBD1 on 6 matching bases. Deletions cut 4 bases from V and 4 bases from J, with 17 bases between. Germline values: CDR1 LGHNA, CDR2 YSLEER. This CDR3 contains 16 residues. This CDR3 reads CASSPNYRERYNEQFF. CDR3 nucleotide sequence: TGCGCCAGCAGCCCGAATTACAGGGAGAGGTACAATGAGCAGTTCTTC.

The rearrangement joins TRBV19 to TRBJ2-1, with 9 bases matching TRBD2. Looked up from germline, CDR1 is LNHDA and CDR2 is SQIVND (reference sequence). Trimming removed 9 bases from V and 7 bases from J; junction bases left unmatched: 7. This CDR3 has 13 amino acids. The CDR3 here is CASLAGWGNEQFF. The CDR3 nucleotides are TGTGCCAGCCTAGCGGGATGGGGGAATGAGCAGTTCTTC.

The chain carries TRBV7-3 and TRBJ2-1, with 9 bases lining up with TRBD2. The CDR3 has 16 residues. V lost 1 base, J lost 0 bases, and 1 base stayed unmatched. CDR1 is SGHTA, CDR2 FQGTGA, per germline. CDR3: CASSLRGLASYNEQFF. CDR3 bases: TGTGCCAGCAGCTTAAGGGGACTAGCCTCCTACAATGAGCAGTTCTTC.

The chain uses TRBV7-2 and TRBJ2-3, with 7 bases matching TRBD1. This CDR3 spans 16 amino acids. The V gene's germline CDR1 is SGHTA and CDR2 FQGNSA. The V segment lost 1 base and the J segment 0 bases; nucleotides outside the gene matches: 4. The CDR3, as DNA: TGTGCCAGCAGCTTAGTAGCAGGGGGTAGCACAGATACGCAGTATTTT. Protein product: CASSLVAGGSTDTQYF.

The chain carries TRBV13 and TRBJ1-1; D remains unclear. Deletions cut 5 bases from V and 1 base from J, with 11 bases between. Germline V gene lookup returns CDR1 PRHDT and CDR2 FYEKMQ (reference sequence). The CDR3 spans 14 residues. CDR3 sequence reads: CASSPVTGNTEAFF. The CDR3, as DNA: TGTGCCAGCAGCCCAGTGACGGGGAACACTGAAGCTTTCTTT.

The rearrangement joins TRBV10-3 to TRBJ1-2; 10 positions agree with TRBD1. Germline lookup yields CDR1 ENHRY and CDR2 SYGVKD. The CDR3 extends over 19 amino acids. Germline trimming cut 5 bases from V and 0 bases from J; bases unmatched to any gene: 15. The CDR3 nucleotides are TGTGCCATCAGTTACCTAGGGACAGGGGTTGCAAGTCCTAACTATGGCTACACCTTC. It encodes CAISYLGTGVASPNYGYTF.

This clone was counted between two and nine times. The chain recombines TRBV4-3 with TRBJ2-3; 11 nucleotides match TRBD2. Looked up from germline, CDR1 is LGHNA and CDR2 is YSLEER. The CDR3 contains 18 residues. The trim removed 4 bases at V and 2 bases at J, leaving 11 bases unmatched. DNA for the CDR3: TGCGCCAGCAGCCCCGGGACTAGCGGAGATCGGGCCACAGATACGCAGTATTTT. Translation gives CASSPGTSGDRATDTQYF.

The chain is built from TRBV23-1 and TRBJ1-4; tentative D call: TRBD1 (6 bases). TRBV23-1 is given ORF status, its function remaining uncertain. The CDR3 totals 14 residues. V shed 1 base and J shed 8 bases, with 11 bases lying between them. Written as DNA, the CDR3 is TGCGCCAGCAGTCAATTACAGGGTGGGGAAAAACTGTTTTTT. Its protein product is CASSQLQGGEKLFF.

The CDR3 region is CASSLSGNEQFF. The DNA of the CDR3 is TGTGCCAGCAGTTTGAGCGGCAATGAGCAGTTCTTC. The V gene is TRBV6-5, the J gene TRBJ2-1; tentatively, D is TRBD2 (5 bases). Germline CDR1 and CDR2: MNHEY and SVGAGI. The ends were cut back, 4 bases at V and 6 bases at J, with 7 bases in the middle. CDR3 size: 12 residues.

V and J are TRBV19 and TRBJ1-1; D not resolved. Trimming cost V 0 bases and J 0 bases, with 14 bases left between them. CDR1 and CDR2 from the germline V gene are LNHDA and SQIVND (reference sequence). This CDR3 spans 17 amino acids. The CDR3 spells CASSIDTTEAMNTEAFF. The CDR3 bases are TGTGCCAGTAGTATAGATACCACAGAAGCCATGAACACTGAAGCTTTCTTT.

The chain employs TRBV28 and TRBJ2-5; D not certain. CDR3 length equals 14 residues. Germline assignment: CDR1 MDHEN and CDR2 SYDVKM. Trimming shortened V by 6 bases and J by 7 bases, and 18 bases separated the two germline ends. The CDR3 is CASRPDRVEATQYF. CDR3 in DNA: TGTGCCAGCAGGCCAGACCGCGTAGAGGCGACCCAGTACTTC.

This chain joins TRBV28 and TRBJ2-7; 10 bases align to TRBD1. This CDR3 region has 15 residues. Losses at the gene ends were 3 bases for V and 7 bases for J; bases not matched to a gene: 9. In germline, CDR1 is MDHEN, CDR2 SYDVKM. DNA for the CDR3: TGTGCCAGCAGTTTTTCGGGACAGGGGTTATGGGAGCAGTACTTC. Translating gives CASSFSGQGLWEQYF.

The chain has TRBV4-1 and TRBJ2-7, with D possibly matching TRBD2 (5 bases). The CDR3 sequence is 15 residues long. Germline V gene data show CDR1 as MGHRA and CDR2 as YSYEKL. Trimming shortened V by 0 bases and J by 4 bases, and 13 bases separated the two germline ends. CDR3 bases: TGCGCCAGCAGCCAAGATCGGGGTACGGGGTACGAGCAGTACTTC. It encodes CASSQDRGTGYEQYF.

The rearrangement links TRBV2 to TRBJ2-1; D is perhaps TRBD1 (5 bases). Germline CDR1 and CDR2: SNHLY and FYNNEI. The CDR3 has 13 amino acids. The ends were cut back, 4 bases at V and 8 bases at J, with 12 bases in the middle. CDR3 coding DNA: TGTGCCAGCAGTGGGCAGGGCGGCGATGAGCAGTTCTTC. It yields the protein CASSGQGGDEQFF.

For the CDR3, the DNA is TGTGCCAGCAGCTTAACGGAGCCAGGGGAAGTTGGGCAGTTCTTC. It specifies CASSLTEPGEVGQFF. The rearrangement uses TRBV7-9 and TRBJ2-1, with a possible D match to TRBD1 (6 bases). Trimming removed 2 bases from V and 12 bases from J, with 20 bases in between. In germline, CDR1 is SEHNR, CDR2 FQNEAQ (reference sequence). The CDR3 length is 15 residues.

The CDR3 bases are TGTGCCAGCAGCTTAAGCCCGGTGACTAGCGGGACAGATACGCAGTATTTT. Its protein product is CASSLSPVTSGTDTQYF. V is TRBV13 and J is TRBJ2-3, with 10 bases identical to TRBD2. The trim removed 2 bases at V and 3 bases at J, leaving 8 bases unmatched. Per the germline V gene, CDR1 is PRHDT and CDR2 is FYEKMQ (reference sequence). The CDR3 length is 17 residues.

CDR3 sequence: CASSAYSYEQYF. CDR3 in DNA: TGTGCCAGCAGCGCATATAGCTACGAGCAGTACTTC. This chain connects TRBV16 to TRBJ2-7; D unclear. The germline gives CDR1 KGHSY, CDR2 FQNENV. The CDR3 consists of 12 residues. Trimming took 5 bases from V and 3 from J, leaving 8 bases between them.

This sequence joins TRBV9 and TRBJ2-2, with 10 bases fitting TRBD1. Germline V gene lookup returns CDR1 SGDLS and CDR2 YYNGEE. This CDR3 is 17 amino acids long. Trimming removed 0 bases from V and 2 bases from J; junction bases left unmatched: 4. The CDR3 sequence: CASSVARDRGNTGELFF. CDR3 DNA sequence: TGTGCCAGCAGCGTAGCCCGGGACAGGGGCAACACCGGGGAGCTGTTTTTT.

This chain connects TRBV4-1 to TRBJ2-7, with 9 positions matching TRBD1. The CDR3 totals 16 residues. The germline V gene has CDR1 MGHRA and CDR2 YSYEKL. V lost 1 base to trimming and J lost 0 bases; unmatched junction nucleotides: 4. This CDR3 is CASSQVTGGYSYEQYF. CDR3 sequence (DNA): TGCGCCAGCAGCCAAGTCACAGGGGGCTACTCCTACGAGCAGTACTTC.

The chain recombines TRBV5-3 with TRBJ1-4, with 7 nucleotides matching TRBD1. TRBV5-3 carries the ORF label, with uncertain function. With 2 bases clipped from V and 6 bases from J, the junction kept 7 bases outside the gene matches. The CDR3 consists of 15 residues. CDR3 in amino acids: CARSLPGTEHEKLFF. In DNA form, the CDR3 reads TGTGCCAGAAGCTTACCCGGGACAGAACATGAAAAACTGTTTTTT.

This chain connects TRBV12-5 to TRBJ1-6, with 10 bases that match TRBD1. Germline CDR1 reads LGHNT; CDR2 reads FRNRAP. The J segment lost 5 bases and the V segment lost 4 bases, leaving 8 bases of the junction unmatched. The CDR3 runs to 17 residues. This CDR3 is CASGWGTGETHNSPLHF. The CDR3, as DNA: TGTGCTAGTGGTTGGGGGACAGGGGAAACTCATAATTCACCCCTCCACTTT.

This clone was found a few times. The chain couples TRBV2 to TRBJ2-7; D gene unclear. In germline, CDR1 is SNHLY, CDR2 FYNNEI. Trimming stripped 0 bases from V and 5 bases from J, with 14 bases between. The CDR3 sequence is 15 residues long. The DNA of the CDR3 is TGTGCCAGCAGTGAAGCAGCAGGCCTCTGGAACGAGCAGTACTTC. It translates to CASSEAAGLWNEQYF.

The chain employs TRBV9 and TRBJ2-7, with a tentative D call TRBD1 (5 bases). This CDR3 has 15 residues. V lost 0 bases to trimming and J lost 2 bases, with 12 bases between them. From germline, CDR1 is SGDLS and CDR2 YYNGEE. The CDR3 is CASSVEGSPTYEQYF. CDR3 nucleotides: TGTGCCAGCAGCGTAGAGGGGTCTCCGACCTACGAGCAGTACTTC.